This T cell receptor beta chain was observed in a study of T-cell reconstitution after alpha-beta-depleted transplantation in children. Study-wide points: Two months or so post-transplant, alpha-beta T cells reportedly derived from several hundred expanded graft clones.

As it was prepared, the TCRbeta library received unique molecular identifiers. Using its own MiXCR run on the PCR reads, TCRdb lists one record per CDR3 protein. The sample shows 750,000 to 950,000 distinct CDR3 sequences, about 15% of them seen only once. Of note for this clonotype: Its target is not known.

Germline loops: CDR1 PRHDT, CDR2 FYEKMQ (reference sequence). The CDR3 is made up of 15 amino acids. V was shortened by 1 base and J by 2 bases, with 11 bases between the two germline ends. The V gene is TRBV13, the J gene TRBJ1-2; maybe TRBD1 (5 bases). The sample in question was PBMCs, mostly from graft donor cells, obtained 360 days after TCRalphabeta/CD19-depleted stem cell transplant. The clonotype comes from a male patient aged 10-17 years who had a stem cell transplant for acute lymphoblastic leukemia, so the T cells may come from the graft donor. CDR3 sequence: CASSLDGRENYGYTF. The CDR3, as DNA: TGTGCCAGCAGCTTAGACGGCAGGGAGAACTATGGCTACACCTTC.